This T cell receptor (beta chain) is drawn from a study of breast tumors, draining lymph nodes, adjacent tissues. General observations from the study: Data fit most tumor T cells coming from lymph node, expanding in tumor. Tumors had less TCR diversity than lymph nodes, more than nontumor tissue.

As concerns this clonotype: Its antigen is undetermined.

TCRdb fed the multiplex PCR reads into MiXCR, producing one record per CDR3 protein. In the table there are 200,000 or so distinct CDR3 sequences, approximately 33% of which are singletons. Axillary draining lymph nodes of breast cancer patients supplied the node samples. This CDR3 contains 13 residues. CDR1 is SGHAT and CDR2 is FQNNGV in the germline V gene. Between the trimmed V and J ends, which lost 0 bases and 9 bases, there was a span of 10 bases. The chain has TRBV11-2 and TRBJ2-3; TRBD2 is a possible D gene (6 bases). This TCR derives from a female donor with breast cancer. Some clones in this sample may be carry-over from other donors' samples. Sequencing used axillary lymph node tissue. This chain's CDR3 is CASSLEVAATQYF. CDR3 sequence (DNA): TGTGCCAGCAGCTTAGAGGTAGCGGCCACGCAGTATTTT. Complete variable domain (other parts from reference TRBV11-2 and TRBJ2-3): EAGVAQSPRYKIIEKRQSVAFWCNPISGHATLYWYQQILGQGPKLLIQFQNNGVVDDSQLPKDRFSAERLKGVDSTLKIQPAKLEDSAVYLCASSLEVAATQYFGPGTRLTVL.